The source of this TCR beta chain is a study of cytomegalovirus exposure and HLA in healthy donors. About this clone itself: The antigen is undetermined.

This PCR relied on a set of 60 Vbeta primers and 13 Jbeta primers. The data were produced by immunoSEQ multiplex PCR, yet TCRdb's version contains in-frame clones alone and is incomplete. The sample shows 40,000 to 55,000 clones, roughly 73% of them seen only once. Findings and caveats of the study: According to an earlier analysis, most TCR beta V segments yielded productive rearrangements about 87% or about 30% of the time. The listing of roughly 160 TCR beta chains classed them as cytomegalovirus-associated. There were several of the most significant clusters that appeared linked to common viral pathogens in a later analysis.

This TCR came from a man between 18 and 29 years old in good health and CMV-seronegative. Sequencing input: PBMCs.

The CDR3 nucleotides are TGCGCCAGCAGCTTGGCTAGGAATGAGCAGTTCTTC. Translated, it gives CASSLARNEQFF. The chain couples TRBV5-1 to TRBJ2-1; D not certain. CDR3 length equals 12 residues. V was shortened by 0 bases and J by 7 bases, with 5 bases between the two germline ends. Per the germline V gene, CDR1 is SGHRS and CDR2 is YFSETQ. The whole variable domain, remainder taken from reference TRBV5-1 and TRBJ2-1, is KAGVTQTPRYLIKTRGQQVTLSCSPISGHRSVSWYQQTPGQGLQFLFEYFSETQRNKGNFPGRFSGRQFSNSRSEMNVSTLELGDSALYLCASSLARNEQFFGPGTRLTVL.